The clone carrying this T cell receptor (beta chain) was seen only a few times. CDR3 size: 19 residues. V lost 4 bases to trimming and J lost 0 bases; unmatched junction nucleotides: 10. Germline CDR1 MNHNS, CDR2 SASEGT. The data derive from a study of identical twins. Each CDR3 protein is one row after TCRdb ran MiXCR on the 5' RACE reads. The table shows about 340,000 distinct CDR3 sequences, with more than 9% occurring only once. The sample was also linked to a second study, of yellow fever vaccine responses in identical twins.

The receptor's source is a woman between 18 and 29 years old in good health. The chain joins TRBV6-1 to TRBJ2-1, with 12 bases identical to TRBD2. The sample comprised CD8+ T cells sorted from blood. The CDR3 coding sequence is TGTGCCAGCAGTGTGTGGCTGGGACTAGCGGGTCACTCCTACAATGAGCAGTTCTTC. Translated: CASSVWLGLAGHSYNEQFF.